A single TCR beta chain is shown here with its context. The missing CDR3 end, 3 residues past where the read stops, is filled in from the germline J gene. The sample originates from a study of T cells in women clearing cervical HPV infection. The overall study: Controls were women whose single incident HPV16 infection cleared within 12 months without precancer or cancer. Case blood drawn at lesion detection; control blood after infection cleared.

This CDR3 spans 15 amino acids. Germline trimming cut 5 bases from V and 3 bases from J; bases unmatched to any gene: 9. In germline, CDR1 is MNHEY, CDR2 SVGEGT. Assay used: immunoSEQ multiplex PCR; TCRdb lists only in-frame clones, some missing. The sample data list about 20,000 clones. The receptor was isolated from a woman between 18 and 69 years old with a cervical HPV16 infection that either progressed to CIN3+ or cleared (not recorded which). The chain uses TRBV6-2 or TRBV6-3 and TRBJ1-2, with 7 bases aligning to TRBD1. Sequenced material: blood buffy coat. The DNA read from the CDR3 is TGTGCCAGCAGTCCTCGTCTAGGGGGCGACTATGGC. Translating it yields CASSPRLGGDYG. In full, the CDR3 reads CASSPRLGGDYGYTF.